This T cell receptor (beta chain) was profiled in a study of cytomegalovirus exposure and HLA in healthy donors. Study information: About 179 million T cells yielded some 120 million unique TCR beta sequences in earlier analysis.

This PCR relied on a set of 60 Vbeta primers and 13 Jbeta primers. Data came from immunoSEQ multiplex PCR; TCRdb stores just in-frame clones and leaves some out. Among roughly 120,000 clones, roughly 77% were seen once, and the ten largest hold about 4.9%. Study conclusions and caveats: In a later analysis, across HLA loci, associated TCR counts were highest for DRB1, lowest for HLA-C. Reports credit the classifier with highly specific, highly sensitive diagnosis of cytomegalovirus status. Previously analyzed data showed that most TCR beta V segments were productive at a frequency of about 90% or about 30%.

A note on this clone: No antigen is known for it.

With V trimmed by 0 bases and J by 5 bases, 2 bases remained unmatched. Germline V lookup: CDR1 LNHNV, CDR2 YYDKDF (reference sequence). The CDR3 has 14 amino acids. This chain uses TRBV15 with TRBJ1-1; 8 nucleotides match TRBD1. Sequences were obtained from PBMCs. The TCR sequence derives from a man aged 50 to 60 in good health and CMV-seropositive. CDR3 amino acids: CATSREQGGTEAFF. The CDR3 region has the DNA TGTGCCACCAGCAGAGAACAGGGGGGAACTGAAGCTTTCTTT.